Sequencing of this T cell receptor beta chain was carried out in a study of T cell changes during pregnancy in multiple sclerosis. CDR3 size: 15 residues. Trimming took 3 bases from V and 2 from J, leaving 14 bases between them. The germline V gene encodes CDR1 SGDLS and CDR2 YYNGEE. Clones were sequenced by immunoSEQ multiplex PCR, and TCRdb holds only the in-frame ones, with some missing. The sample holds some 41,000 clones, around nine tenths seen once. This sequence was found in a female donor with multiple sclerosis, enrolled in a pregnancy study. This sequence joins TRBV9 and TRBJ1-2; tentatively, D is TRBD1 (5 bases). Specimen: CD8+ T cells from peripheral blood mononuclear cells, collected in the first trimester of pregnancy. The DNA for the CDR3 is TGTGCCAGCAGCGCCGGGAGGGGAGAGAACTATGGCTACACCTTC. Its protein product is CASSAGRGENYGYTF.